The rows below give T cell receptor beta chains drawn from one sample of a study of blood T cell repertoires in COVID-19. Generated by immunoSEQ multiplex PCR, the TCRdb table keeps only in-frame clones and is missing some. The top ten clones hold roughly 18% of a sample with 60,000 to 75,000 clones, roughly 88% of them seen once. The sample consisted of peripheral blood. All receptors derive from a woman older than 75 with active COVID-19. The CDR3 runs from the conserved cysteine through the conserved F or W. The D gene is left open where the match is weak. Only part of the rows carry a size: once, few, many, or a class if the clone is expanded.

V gene,CDR3 length,clone size,J gene,D gene,CDR3 protein,CDR3 DNA
TRBV11-2,15,.,TRBJ2-1,TRBD1,CASSYRDRGHNEQFF,TGTGCCAGCAGCTACCGGGACAGGGGCCACAATGAGCAGTTCTTC
TRBV7-8,14,once,TRBJ2-3,.,CASSPRGGTDTQYF,TGTGCCAGCAGCCCCCGGGGAGGCACAGATACGCAGTATTTT
TRBV6-5,15,.,TRBJ1-2,.,CASTRAGGSNYGYTF,TGTGCCAGCACTCGGGCAGGAGGGTCTAACTATGGCTACACCTTC
TRBV7-3,15,.,TRBJ2-1,.,CASSLNEASYNEQFF,TGTGCCAGCAGCTTAAACGAGGCTTCCTACAATGAGCAGTTCTTC
TRBV11-1,13,.,TRBJ2-1,TRBD2,CASGTSGDYEQFF,TGTGCCAGTGGGACTAGCGGGGATTATGAGCAGTTCTTC
TRBV15,20,.,TRBJ2-3,TRBD2,CATSRRVRSSGPSSTDTQYF,TGTGCCACCAGCAGAAGAGTTCGGTCTAGCGGGCCCTCTAGCACAGATACGCAGTATTTT
TRBV13,16,.,TRBJ2-1,.,CASSHERTSSYNEQFF,TGTGCCAGCAGCCACGAACGAACGAGCTCCTACAATGAGCAGTTCTTC
TRBV6-5,15,.,TRBJ2-2,.,CASSFDWSRTGELFF,TGTGCCAGCAGCTTCGACTGGTCGCGCACCGGGGAGCTGTTTTTT
TRBV5-1,14,once,TRBJ1-2,TRBD1,CASSLAGDRGGYTF,TGCGCCAGCAGCTTGGCCGGGGACAGGGGTGGCTACACCTTC
TRBV9,16,.,TRBJ1-6,.,CASSVDSGYYNSPLHF,TGTGCCAGCAGCGTAGATTCGGGGTATTATAATTCACCCCTCCACTTT
TRBV28,12,.,TRBJ2-7,.,CASSLPGREQYF,TGTGCCAGCAGCCTGCCTGGGCGCGAGCAGTACTTC
TRBV4-2,20,.,TRBJ2-2,TRBD2,CASSQDRPTSGGETTGELFF,TGTGCCAGCAGCCAAGATCGGCCGACTAGCGGGGGGGAAACTACCGGGGAGCTGTTTTTT
TRBV6-6,15,once,TRBJ1-4,TRBD1,CASSYPGTGDEKLFF,TGTGCCAGCAGTTACCCCGGGACAGGGGACGAAAAACTGTTTTTT
TRBV3-1/TRBV3-2,11,.,TRBJ1-1,.,CASSQVGEAFF,TGTGCCAGCAGCCAGGTCGGTGAAGCTTTCTTT
TRBV24-1,16,.,TRBJ2-3,TRBD2,CATSDPRLASTDTQYF,TGTGCCACCAGTGACCCTCGACTAGCTAGCACAGATACGCAGTATTTT
TRBV30,12,.,TRBJ2-5,.,CAWSVAQETQYF,TGTGCCTGGAGTGTAGCGCAAGAGACCCAGTACTTC
TRBV19,14,.,TRBJ2-7,.,CASSISEGLHEQYF,TGTGCCAGTAGTATATCCGAGGGTTTACACGAGCAGTACTTC
TRBV19,16,.,TRBJ2-1,.,CASSNPLATTYNEQFF,TGTGCCAGTAGTAACCCCTTGGCAACGACCTACAATGAGCAGTTCTTC
TRBV7-9,14,.,TRBJ1-1,.,CASNRDQGAFEAFF,TGTGCCAGCAATCGCGATCAGGGCGCTTTTGAAGCTTTCTTT
TRBV7-9,13,.,TRBJ2-3,.,CASSGGAADTQYF,TGTGCCAGCAGCGGGGGGGCCGCAGATACGCAGTATTTT
TRBV9,17,once,TRBJ2-3,TRBD2,CASSAGTSGGGTDTQYF,TGTGCCAGCAGCGCCGGGACTAGCGGGGGGGGCACAGATACGCAGTATTTT
TRBV28,17,.,TRBJ1-5,TRBD1,CASSSRGTGYSNQPQHF,TGTGCCAGCAGTTCCCGAGGGACAGGCTATAGCAATCAGCCCCAGCATTTT
TRBV10-3,16,.,TRBJ1-5,.,CAISESAQGSNQPQHF,TGTGCCATCAGTGAGTCTGCACAGGGAAGCAATCAGCCCCAGCATTTT
TRBV5-1,16,.,TRBJ2-3,TRBD2,CASSPGLAGNTDTQYF,TGCGCCAGCAGCCCAGGACTAGCGGGGAACACAGATACGCAGTATTTT
TRBV28,15,.,TRBJ2-7,TRBD2,CASSFLAGGLREQYF,TGTGCCAGCAGTTTTCTAGCGGGGGGACTACGGGAGCAGTACTTC
TRBV5-1,15,.,TRBJ1-2,.,CASSAAGMSNYGYTF,TGCGCCAGCAGCGCCGCAGGGATGTCTAACTATGGCTACACCTTC
TRBV7-3,15,.,TRBJ2-1,.,CASSRSLGLYNEQFF,TGTGCCAGCAGCCGTTCCTTGGGCCTTTACAATGAGCAGTTCTTC
TRBV7-6,14,.,TRBJ2-1,.,CASSLRGKSDEQFF,TGTGCCAGCAGCCTCCGGGGGAAGAGCGATGAGCAGTTCTTC
TRBV19,18,.,TRBJ1-4,TRBD1,CASGPDDRGFIYIEKLFF,TGTGCCAGTGGCCCCGACGACAGGGGATTTATATATATTGAAAAACTGTTTTTT
TRBV24-1,15,.,TRBJ2-5,TRBD2,CATSDPGPGGETQYF,TGTGCCACCAGTGACCCGGGCCCGGGGGGAGAGACCCAGTACTTC
TRBV28,14,.,TRBJ2-7,.,CASSSSSPSYEQYF,TGTGCCAGCAGTTCCTCGAGTCCCTCCTACGAGCAGTACTTC
TRBV4-3,18,.,TRBJ2-7,TRBD1,CASSRTGGRGAGAYEQYF,TGCGCCAGCAGCCGAACAGGGGGCCGGGGGGCCGGGGCCTACGAGCAGTACTTC
TRBV12-3/TRBV12-4,12,.,TRBJ1-2,.,CASSRGEGSYTF,TGTGCCAGCAGTAGGGGGGAGGGGAGCTACACCTTC
TRBV9,14,.,TRBJ1-2,TRBD1,CASSPGTEGYGYTF,TGTGCCAGCAGCCCCGGGACAGAGGGATATGGCTACACCTTC
TRBV5-1,19,once,TRBJ2-3,TRBD2,CASSPPGLAGPLGPDTQYF,TGCGCCAGCAGCCCCCCGGGACTAGCGGGGCCCTTGGGACCAGATACGCAGTATTTT
TRBV9,17,.,TRBJ2-1,TRBD2,CASSPRTSGGPADEQFF,TGTGCCAGCAGCCCCCGGACTAGCGGGGGCCCCGCGGATGAGCAGTTCTTC
TRBV5-6,16,.,TRBJ2-5,TRBD1,CASSLAGRGPQETQYF,TGTGCCAGCAGCTTGGCCGGCAGGGGGCCCCAAGAGACCCAGTACTTC
TRBV5-4,16,.,TRBJ1-6,.,CASSLYGGSYNSPLHF,TGTGCCAGCAGCTTGTACGGGGGGTCCTATAATTCACCCCTCCACTTT
TRBV2,15,.,TRBJ2-1,TRBD2,CASSRLAGGLNEQFF,TGTGCCAGCAGTAGACTAGCGGGGGGGCTAAATGAGCAGTTCTTC
TRBV30,15,.,TRBJ1-2,TRBD1,CAWSVQTGGNYGYTF,TGTGCCTGGAGTGTACAAACAGGGGGAAACTATGGCTACACCTTC
TRBV6-5,15,.,TRBJ1-1,TRBD1,CASRSGTALNTEAFF,TGTGCCAGCAGATCCGGGACAGCGTTGAACACTGAAGCTTTCTTT
TRBV4-2,16,.,TRBJ2-7,TRBD2,CASSPGSAGAFYEQYF,TGTGCCAGCAGCCCCGGTTCAGCGGGGGCCTTCTACGAGCAGTACTTC
TRBV4-1,18,.,TRBJ2-3,TRBD2,CASSRLAGDEYWADTQYF,TGCGCCAGCAGCCGGCTGGCGGGGGACGAGTACTGGGCAGATACGCAGTATTTT
TRBV20-1,17,.,TRBJ1-2,.,CSASSTGGGGGMYGYTF,TGCAGTGCTAGTTCTACAGGAGGGGGGGGAGGGATGTATGGCTACACCTTC
TRBV18,12,.,TRBJ2-7,.,CASSFGQVEQYF,TGTGCCAGCTCATTCGGACAAGTCGAGCAGTACTTC
TRBV5-1,12,.,TRBJ1-1,.,CASKTGNTEAFF,TGCGCCAGCAAGACAGGGAACACTGAAGCTTTCTTT
TRBV30,15,.,TRBJ2-3,.,CAWSGGGVSTDTQYF,TGTGCCTGGAGTGGGGGCGGAGTTAGCACAGATACGCAGTATTTT
TRBV7-2,16,.,TRBJ2-1,.,CASSLDGTSFYNEQFF,TGTGCCAGCAGCTTAGATGGGACTTCCTTCTACAATGAGCAGTTCTTC
TRBV28,14,.,TRBJ1-1,.,CASSLYQGQTEAFF,TGTGCCAGCAGTTTATACCAGGGGCAGACTGAAGCTTTCTTT
TRBV12-3/TRBV12-4,13,.,TRBJ1-1,.,CASSQQGYTEAFF,TGTGCCAGCAGTCAACAGGGTTACACTGAAGCTTTCTTT
TRBV7-7,15,once,TRBJ2-1,TRBD2,CASSWGRGAYNEQFF,TGTGCTAGCAGCTGGGGGAGGGGAGCCTACAATGAGCAGTTCTTC
TRBV7-6,15,.,TRBJ2-5,TRBD2,CASTLAGGYQETQYF,TGTGCCAGTACCTTAGCGGGGGGTTACCAAGAGACCCAGTACTTC
TRBV6-5,13,.,TRBJ2-1,TRBD2,CASRPSGGNEQFF,TGTGCCAGCAGGCCCAGCGGGGGGAATGAGCAGTTCTTC